This TCR beta chain was captured by sequencing in a study of blood T cells in healthy people across ages. Regarding the study as a whole: Conclusively comparing naive with antigen-experienced cells was impossible with unsorted PBMCs. Age advanced and TCR beta diversity per million T cells fell, roughly linearly.

This clonotype was seen a few times. Its antigen remains unidentified. A second PCR of roughly 7 to 11 cycles used a sample-barcoded 5' primer and a J-beta primer mix. Every cDNA molecule bore a tag from a template-switch adaptor containing 12 random nucleotides. Each CDR3 protein gets one entry after TCRdb re-called the 5' RACE reads with MiXCR. The sample yields around 870,000 distinct CDR3 sequences, 25% to 30% seen once. Researchers isolated at least 7 million PBMCs per sample. V gave up 7 bases and J gave up 0 bases; unmatched junction bases: 4. The CDR3 totals 16 residues. In germline, CDR1 is LNHDA, CDR2 SQIVND (reference sequence).

Input material: blood. This receptor was obtained from a woman older than 75 in good health. The chain employs TRBV19 and TRBJ2-6; 9 bases are shared with TRBD2. The CDR3 DNA reads as TGTGCCAGTACTGTTAGCGGGAGCTCTGGGGCCAACGTCCTGACTTTC. This sequence encodes CASTVSGSSGANVLTF.